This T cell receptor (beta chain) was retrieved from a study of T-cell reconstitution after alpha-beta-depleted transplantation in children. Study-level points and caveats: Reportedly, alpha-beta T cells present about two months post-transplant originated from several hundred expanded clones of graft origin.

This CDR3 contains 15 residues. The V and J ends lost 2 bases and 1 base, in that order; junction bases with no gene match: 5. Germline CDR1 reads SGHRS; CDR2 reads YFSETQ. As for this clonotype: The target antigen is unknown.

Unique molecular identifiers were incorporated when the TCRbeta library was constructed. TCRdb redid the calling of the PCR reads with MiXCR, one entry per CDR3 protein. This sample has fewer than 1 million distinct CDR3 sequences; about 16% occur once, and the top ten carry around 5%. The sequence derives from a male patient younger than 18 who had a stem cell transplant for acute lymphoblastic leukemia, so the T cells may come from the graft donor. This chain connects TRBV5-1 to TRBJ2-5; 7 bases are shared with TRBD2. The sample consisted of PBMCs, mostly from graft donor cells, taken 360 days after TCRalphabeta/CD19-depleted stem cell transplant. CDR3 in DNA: TGCGCCAGCAGCTTTTCGAGGACTAGCCAAGAGACCCAGTACTTC. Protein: CASSFSRTSQETQYF.